This T cell receptor beta chain was sequenced in a study of post-analysis software for immune sequencing data. Study at large: Recorded subtypes: relapsing-remitting, secondary progressive, progressive-relapsing; some patients unannotated.

cDNA libraries of TCR beta carried unique molecular identifiers. Some 500,000 cDNA molecules were recovered from an input of roughly 0.85 to 10 million T cells. Each CDR3 protein gets one entry after TCRdb re-called the PCR reads with MiXCR. The sample includes more than 450,000 distinct CDR3 sequences, roughly two fifths of them seen just once. Study conclusions and caveats: Five or six TRBV segments were significantly more frequent in patients than in controls. TRBV5-6, TRBV5-1 and TRBV20-1 were among these segments. Relative to controls, patients with multiple sclerosis showed significantly lower normalized Chao1 diversity.

The germline V and J ends were trimmed by 0 bases and 2 bases, with 14 bases remaining between them. The CDR3 has 16 residues. CDR1 and CDR2 from the germline V gene are LGHNA and YNFKEQ. This clonotype was seen a handful of times. Its antigen is unknown. What was sequenced was blood. The J gene is TRBJ2-7, the V gene TRBV4-2, with a possible D match to TRBD1 (5 bases). The receptor's source is a girl aged 10-17 years with multiple sclerosis. The CDR3 region is CASSQDLTGRAYEQYF. For the CDR3, the DNA is TGTGCCAGCAGCCAAGATTTGACCGGCAGGGCCTACGAGCAGTACTTC.